These T cell receptor beta chains were read from a single sample in a study of T cells after yellow fever vaccination. MiXCR, run by TCRdb on the 5' RACE reads, gives a single entry per CDR3 protein. The repertoire holds some 600,000 distinct CDR3 sequences, with 9% to 15% as singletons. Sample: PBMCs, taken on the day of the yellow fever booster vaccination. These receptors were collected from a man aged 30 to 45 who received the YFV17D yellow fever vaccine. CDR3s include the opening cysteine and the closing phenylalanine or tryptophan. Fields, in order: J gene, D gene, clone size, V gene, CDR3 protein, CDR3 DNA. The D gene is left open where the match is weak. Only some rows state a clone size, as once, few, many or a class for expanded clones.

j_call: TRBJ2-1
d_call: NA
clone_size: NA
v_call: TRBV7-2
cdr3_aa: CASSARGIDPDNEQFF
cdr3_nt: TGTGCCAGCAGCGCTAGAGGAATAGACCCGGACAATGAGCAGTTCTTC

j_call: TRBJ2-1
d_call: TRBD2
clone_size: few
v_call: TRBV5-1
cdr3_aa: CASRDRTSGPYNEQFF
cdr3_nt: TGCGCCAGCAGAGACAGGACTAGCGGGCCCTACAATGAGCAGTTCTTC

j_call: TRBJ1-4
d_call: NA
clone_size: few
v_call: TRBV3-1
cdr3_aa: CASQLGREKLFF
cdr3_nt: TGTGCCAGCCAACTGGGGAGGGAAAAACTGTTTTTT

j_call: TRBJ2-7
d_call: TRBD2
clone_size: few
v_call: TRBV27
cdr3_aa: CASTPRKGRGLAGTYEQYF
cdr3_nt: TGTGCCAGCACCCCCCGTAAGGGTAGGGGACTAGCGGGTACCTACGAGCAGTACTTC

j_call: TRBJ1-2
d_call: NA
clone_size: NA
v_call: TRBV20-1
cdr3_aa: CSASPPGREDNYGYTF
cdr3_nt: TGCAGTGCTAGCCCCCCGGGGAGGGAAGATAACTATGGCTACACCTTC

j_call: TRBJ2-7
d_call: TRBD1
clone_size: NA
v_call: TRBV6-1
cdr3_aa: CATDLRGGSSYEQYF
cdr3_nt: TGTGCCACCGACTTAAGAGGGGGCAGCTCCTACGAGCAGTACTTC

j_call: TRBJ1-2
d_call: NA
clone_size: many
v_call: TRBV12-3/TRBV12-4
cdr3_aa: CASSLSANYGYTF
cdr3_nt: TGTGCCAGCAGTTTATCCGCTAACTATGGCTACACCTTC

j_call: TRBJ1-1
d_call: NA
clone_size: NA
v_call: TRBV6-2/TRBV6-3
cdr3_aa: CASSYNLGNTEAFF
cdr3_nt: TGTGCCAGCAGTTACAATCTAGGGAACACTGAAGCTTTCTTT

j_call: TRBJ2-2
d_call: TRBD2
clone_size: many
v_call: TRBV3-1
cdr3_aa: CASSQRVAGVTGELFF
cdr3_nt: TGTGCCAGCAGCCAAAGGGTAGCGGGGGTCACCGGGGAGCTGTTTTTT

j_call: TRBJ2-5
d_call: TRBD2
clone_size: NA
v_call: TRBV5-5
cdr3_aa: CASSPGTSGMGETQYF
cdr3_nt: TGTGCCAGCAGCCCCGGGACTAGCGGGATGGGAGAGACCCAGTACTTC

j_call: TRBJ2-3
d_call: NA
clone_size: NA
v_call: TRBV6-4
cdr3_aa: CASSPVTGSDTQYF
cdr3_nt: TGTGCCAGCAGTCCCGTGACTGGGTCAGATACGCAGTATTTT

j_call: TRBJ2-1
d_call: NA
clone_size: NA
v_call: TRBV7-2
cdr3_aa: CASSLARGFGENEQFF
cdr3_nt: TGTGCCAGCAGCTTAGCGCGTGGATTCGGCGAAAATGAGCAGTTCTTC

j_call: TRBJ2-5
d_call: TRBD2
clone_size: few
v_call: TRBV7-9
cdr3_aa: CASSLPGLAGVETQYF
cdr3_nt: TGTGCCAGCAGCTTGCCGGGACTAGCGGGAGTTGAGACCCAGTACTTC

j_call: TRBJ2-7
d_call: TRBD2
clone_size: few
v_call: TRBV2
cdr3_aa: CASSAAGGRYEQYF
cdr3_nt: TGTGCCAGCAGTGCCGCGGGAGGACGCTACGAGCAGTACTTC

j_call: TRBJ2-1
d_call: NA
clone_size: few
v_call: TRBV27
cdr3_aa: CASSFSNYNEQFF
cdr3_nt: TGTGCCAGCAGTTTCTCCAACTACAATGAGCAGTTCTTC

j_call: TRBJ1-1
d_call: NA
clone_size: many
v_call: TRBV20-1
cdr3_aa: CSARDGNTEAFF
cdr3_nt: TGCAGTGCCCGAGACGGGAACACTGAAGCTTTCTTT

j_call: TRBJ2-3
d_call: NA
clone_size: few
v_call: TRBV20-1
cdr3_aa: CSALPLSSTDTQYF
cdr3_nt: TGCAGTGCCCTACCACTGTCCAGCACAGATACGCAGTATTTT

j_call: TRBJ2-2
d_call: TRBD1
clone_size: NA
v_call: TRBV24-1
cdr3_aa: CATTGGDSFAGELFF
cdr3_nt: TGTGCCACCACAGGGGGCGACAGTTTCGCCGGGGAGCTGTTTTTT

j_call: TRBJ1-4
d_call: TRBD1
clone_size: NA
v_call: TRBV20-1
cdr3_aa: CSASPGQAREKLFF
cdr3_nt: TGCAGTGCTAGCCCGGGACAGGCTCGCGAAAAACTGTTTTTT

j_call: TRBJ1-1
d_call: NA
clone_size: few
v_call: TRBV29-1
cdr3_aa: CSVEWALNTEAFF
cdr3_nt: TGCAGCGTTGAATGGGCGTTGAACACTGAAGCTTTCTTT

j_call: TRBJ2-2
d_call: NA
clone_size: many
v_call: TRBV12-3/TRBV12-4
cdr3_aa: CATRASYTGELFF
cdr3_nt: TGTGCCACCCGGGCGAGTTACACCGGGGAGCTGTTTTTT

j_call: TRBJ1-5
d_call: NA
clone_size: once
v_call: TRBV6-1
cdr3_aa: CASSNGMGGHNQPQHF
cdr3_nt: TGTGCCAGCAGTAATGGGATGGGGGGTCACAATCAGCCCCAGCATTTT

j_call: TRBJ1-5
d_call: NA
clone_size: few
v_call: TRBV7-6
cdr3_aa: CASSLESDINARNQPQHF
cdr3_nt: TGTGCCAGCAGCTTAGAGTCAGATATCAATGCCCGCAATCAGCCCCAGCATTTT

j_call: TRBJ2-2
d_call: NA
clone_size: NA
v_call: TRBV10-3
cdr3_aa: CAISESRPTGELFF
cdr3_nt: TGTGCCATCAGTGAGTCCAGACCCACCGGGGAGCTGTTTTTT

j_call: TRBJ1-6
d_call: NA
clone_size: many
v_call: TRBV6-2/TRBV6-3
cdr3_aa: CASSLRGGINSPLHF
cdr3_nt: TGTGCCAGCAGCTTACGAGGCGGGATTAATTCACCCCTCCACTTT

j_call: TRBJ2-7
d_call: TRBD1
clone_size: NA
v_call: TRBV6-1
cdr3_aa: CATRWDRDTYEQYF
cdr3_nt: TGTGCCACCCGATGGGACAGGGATACCTACGAGCAGTACTTC

j_call: TRBJ2-3
d_call: TRBD1
clone_size: few
v_call: TRBV20-1
cdr3_aa: CSARWDRMSDTQYF
cdr3_nt: TGCAGTGCTAGATGGGACAGGATGTCAGATACGCAGTATTTT

j_call: TRBJ2-4
d_call: NA
clone_size: few
v_call: TRBV7-2
cdr3_aa: CASSLSTRVNIQYF
cdr3_nt: TGTGCCAGCAGCCTCTCTACTAGGGTCAACATTCAGTACTTC

j_call: TRBJ2-5
d_call: TRBD1
clone_size: many
v_call: TRBV7-3
cdr3_aa: CASSAGQGRETQYF
cdr3_nt: TGTGCCAGCAGCGCCGGACAGGGTCGGGAGACCCAGTACTTC

j_call: TRBJ1-1
d_call: NA
clone_size: many
v_call: TRBV29-1
cdr3_aa: CSVDPTNTEAFF
cdr3_nt: TGCAGCGTTGACCCAACGAACACTGAAGCTTTCTTT

j_call: TRBJ1-3
d_call: NA
clone_size: NA
v_call: TRBV9
cdr3_aa: CASSVIPGFTSGNTIYF
cdr3_nt: TGTGCCAGCAGCGTAATACCAGGGTTTACGTCTGGAAACACCATATATTTT

j_call: TRBJ1-6
d_call: TRBD1
clone_size: NA
v_call: TRBV7-2
cdr3_aa: CASSRGTANSPLHF
cdr3_nt: TGTGCCAGCAGTAGAGGGACAGCAAATTCACCCCTCCACTTT

j_call: TRBJ2-5
d_call: TRBD1
clone_size: few
v_call: TRBV15
cdr3_aa: CATSRGGGVPQETQYF
cdr3_nt: TGTGCCACCAGCAGAGGAGGGGGCGTCCCGCAGGAGACCCAGTACTTC

j_call: TRBJ2-1
d_call: NA
clone_size: NA
v_call: TRBV5-1
cdr3_aa: CASSSGQRYNEQFF
cdr3_nt: TGCGCCAGCAGCTCCGGACAGCGCTACAATGAGCAGTTCTTC

j_call: TRBJ2-7
d_call: NA
clone_size: many
v_call: TRBV12-3/TRBV12-4
cdr3_aa: CASSLTLLSSYEQYF
cdr3_nt: TGTGCCAGCAGTTTAACCCTACTTAGCTCCTACGAGCAGTACTTC

j_call: TRBJ1-1
d_call: TRBD1
clone_size: NA
v_call: TRBV6-5
cdr3_aa: CASSYTGQENTEAFF
cdr3_nt: TGTGCCAGCAGTTACACCGGACAGGAGAACACTGAAGCTTTCTTT

j_call: TRBJ2-3
d_call: NA
clone_size: few
v_call: TRBV20-1
cdr3_aa: CSARLGASSTDTQYF
cdr3_nt: TGCAGTGCTAGGCTGGGCGCTTCTAGCACAGATACGCAGTATTTT

j_call: TRBJ2-3
d_call: NA
clone_size: few
v_call: TRBV27
cdr3_aa: CASSFFTADTQYF
cdr3_nt: TGTGCCAGCAGTTTCTTTACTGCAGATACGCAGTATTTT

j_call: TRBJ1-1
d_call: TRBD1
clone_size: NA
v_call: TRBV19
cdr3_aa: CASRFGTVTEAFF
cdr3_nt: TGTGCCAGTCGCTTTGGGACAGTGACTGAAGCTTTCTTT

j_call: TRBJ1-6
d_call: TRBD1
clone_size: few
v_call: TRBV9
cdr3_aa: CASSYRGGNSPLHF
cdr3_nt: TGTGCCAGCAGCTACAGGGGAGGCAATTCACCCCTCCACTTT

j_call: TRBJ2-3
d_call: NA
clone_size: few
v_call: TRBV29-1
cdr3_aa: CSVEYGSTDTQYF
cdr3_nt: TGCAGCGTTGAATACGGGAGCACAGATACGCAGTATTTT

j_call: TRBJ2-1
d_call: NA
clone_size: NA
v_call: TRBV11-2
cdr3_aa: CASSLDWILEQFF
cdr3_nt: TGTGCCAGCAGCTTAGACTGGATCCTTGAGCAGTTCTTC

j_call: TRBJ1-6
d_call: NA
clone_size: few
v_call: TRBV20-1
cdr3_aa: CSAPAGVGSPLHF
cdr3_nt: TGCAGTGCCCCAGCAGGGGTTGGGTCACCCCTCCACTTT

j_call: TRBJ2-2
d_call: NA
clone_size: few
v_call: TRBV24-1
cdr3_aa: CATSENDRPGELFF
cdr3_nt: TGTGCCACCAGTGAAAACGACAGGCCCGGGGAGCTGTTTTTT

j_call: TRBJ2-1
d_call: TRBD2
clone_size: many
v_call: TRBV12-3/TRBV12-4
cdr3_aa: CASSPGTSGNNEQFF
cdr3_nt: TGTGCCAGCAGTCCCGGGACTAGCGGGAACAATGAGCAGTTCTTC

j_call: TRBJ2-5
d_call: NA
clone_size: NA
v_call: TRBV20-1
cdr3_aa: CSARNVGEVQETQYF
cdr3_nt: TGCAGTGCTAGAAATGTGGGGGAGGTACAAGAGACCCAGTACTTC

j_call: TRBJ1-5
d_call: NA
clone_size: NA
v_call: TRBV5-1
cdr3_aa: CASNNPGEPQHF
cdr3_nt: TGCGCCAGCAACAATCCAGGGGAACCCCAGCATTTT

j_call: TRBJ2-7
d_call: NA
clone_size: many
v_call: TRBV2
cdr3_aa: CASKTFRELYEQYF
cdr3_nt: TGTGCCAGCAAGACCTTCAGGGAACTCTACGAGCAGTACTTC

j_call: TRBJ2-7
d_call: NA
clone_size: NA
v_call: TRBV5-1
cdr3_aa: CASSLGALGAGEQYF
cdr3_nt: TGCGCCAGCAGCTTGGGGGCTCTGGGGGCCGGCGAGCAGTACTTC

j_call: TRBJ1-2
d_call: NA
clone_size: few
v_call: TRBV5-1
cdr3_aa: CASSHGHPANYGYTF
cdr3_nt: TGCGCCAGCAGCCACGGACACCCAGCTAACTATGGCTACACCTTC

j_call: TRBJ2-7
d_call: NA
clone_size: few
v_call: TRBV7-2
cdr3_aa: CASSRPPWGSGYEQYF
cdr3_nt: TGTGCCAGCAGCCGCCCACCGTGGGGTTCGGGTTACGAGCAGTACTTC

j_call: TRBJ1-6
d_call: NA
clone_size: few
v_call: TRBV3-1
cdr3_aa: CASSQDRGGASYNSPLHF
cdr3_nt: TGTGCCAGCAGCCAAGATCGGGGGGGGGCGTCCTATAATTCACCCCTCCACTTT

j_call: TRBJ2-7
d_call: NA
clone_size: many
v_call: TRBV20-1
cdr3_aa: CSARGGLGHHSYEQYF
cdr3_nt: TGCAGTGCTAGAGGCGGGTTGGGACATCACTCCTACGAGCAGTACTTC

j_call: TRBJ2-5
d_call: TRBD2
clone_size: few
v_call: TRBV20-1
cdr3_aa: CSASPQEAGGETQYF
cdr3_nt: TGCAGTGCTAGTCCTCAGGAGGCGGGAGGGGAGACCCAGTACTTC

j_call: TRBJ2-7
d_call: NA
clone_size: NA
v_call: TRBV29-1
cdr3_aa: CSVGGAQFYEQYF
cdr3_nt: TGCAGCGTGGGTGGGGCACAGTTCTACGAGCAGTACTTC

j_call: TRBJ1-3
d_call: NA
clone_size: few
v_call: TRBV7-2
cdr3_aa: CASNPLFYSGNTIYF
cdr3_nt: TGTGCCAGCAACCCCCTCTTTTACTCTGGAAACACCATATATTTT

j_call: TRBJ2-7
d_call: TRBD1
clone_size: NA
v_call: TRBV18
cdr3_aa: CASSGSGGASSYEQYF
cdr3_nt: TGTGCCAGCTCAGGGTCAGGGGGCGCGAGCTCCTACGAGCAGTACTTC

j_call: TRBJ2-1
d_call: TRBD1
clone_size: NA
v_call: TRBV19
cdr3_aa: CASGHRGISYNEQFF
cdr3_nt: TGTGCCAGCGGACACAGGGGAATCTCCTACAATGAGCAGTTCTTC